This note documents a single T cell receptor (beta chain) sequence. No antigen is known for it. CDR1 SGHRS and CDR2 YFSETQ come from the germline V gene. This CDR3 spans 17 amino acids. V lost 0 bases and J 2 bases, leaving 14 bases between the germline ends. These data come from a study of regulatory T cells in long-lasting Graves disease. The overall study: Persistent Graves' disease meant over 5 years of antithyroid drugs with positive TSH receptor antibodies.

Assembly of TCR beta libraries relied on iRepertoire HTBI primers together with Arm-PCR of CDR3 regions. Each CDR3 protein gets one entry after TCRdb re-called the multiplex PCR reads with MiXCR. Here the sample spans 600,000 to 850,000 distinct CDR3 sequences, about 30% being singletons. Study outcomes and limitations: Relative to newly diagnosed Graves' patients, persistent ones had lower TCR diversity. Persistent patients shared some 2,900 public clonotypes among themselves. Newly diagnosed patients shared fewer, at roughly 970.

The time point: persistent/refractory GD, antithyroid drugs over 5 years with positive TRAb. TCR sequences were obtained from RNA taken from PBMCs. Doctors identified Graves' disease using the American Thyroid Association guidelines. The clonotype comes from a female donor with Graves disease. The sequences come from peripheral blood mononuclear cells (PBMCs), collected when the disease was refractory, from a patient treated with antithyroid drugs. The rearrangement joins TRBV5-1 to TRBJ1-4; D is ambiguous. CDR3 amino acids: CASSLDLGPVTNEKLFF. In DNA form, the CDR3 reads TGCGCCAGCAGCTTGGACTTAGGGCCAGTCACTAATGAAAAACTGTTTTTT.